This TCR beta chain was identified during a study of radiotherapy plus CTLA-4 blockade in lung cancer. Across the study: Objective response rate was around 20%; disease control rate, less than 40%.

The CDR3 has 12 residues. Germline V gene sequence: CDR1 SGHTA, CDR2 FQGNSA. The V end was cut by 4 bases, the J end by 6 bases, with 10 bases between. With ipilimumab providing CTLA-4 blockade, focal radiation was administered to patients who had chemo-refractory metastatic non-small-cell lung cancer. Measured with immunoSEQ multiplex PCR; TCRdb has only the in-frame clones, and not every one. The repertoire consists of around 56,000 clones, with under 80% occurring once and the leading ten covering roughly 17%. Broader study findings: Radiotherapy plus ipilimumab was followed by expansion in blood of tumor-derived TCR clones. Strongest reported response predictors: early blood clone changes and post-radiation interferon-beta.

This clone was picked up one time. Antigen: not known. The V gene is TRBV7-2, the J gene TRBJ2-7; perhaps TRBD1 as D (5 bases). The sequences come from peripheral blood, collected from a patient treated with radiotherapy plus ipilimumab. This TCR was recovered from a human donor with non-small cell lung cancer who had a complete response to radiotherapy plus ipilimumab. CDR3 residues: CASSYGHREQYF. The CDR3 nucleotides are TGTGCCAGCAGCTACGGACACCGCGAGCAGTACTTC.